Described below is a single TCR beta chain sequence and its context. How the authors handled the data: Amplifying reference gene primers gave estimates of nucleated cell counts. Profiling relied on immunoSEQ multiplex PCR, and the TCRdb table lists in-frame clones only, not all of them. V, J and clone size are taken as reported in that table, and D and trimming were inferred from the DNA itself. The sample shows 56,000 or so clones, 88% of them seen only once. This sample was included in a study of blood T cell repertoires in COVID-19. Background on the study: COVID-19 samples from acute and convalescent phases originated in the United States, Italy and Spain. T cells, B-cell-depleted T cells, or PBMCs supplied cDNA or gDNA.

Germline V gives CDR1 SGHKS, CDR2 YYEKEE (reference sequence). Trimming removed 3 bases from V and 6 bases from J, with 16 bases in between. This CDR3 is built from 15 residues. V and J are TRBV5-5 and TRBJ2-1; tentatively, D is TRBD2 (5 bases). This TCR came from a woman of 80 years or more with active COVID-19. Specimen: peripheral blood. The CDR3 sequence: CASSYNGDILNEQFF. Written as DNA, the CDR3 is TGTGCCAGCAGCTATAACGGGGATATCCTCAATGAGCAGTTCTTC.